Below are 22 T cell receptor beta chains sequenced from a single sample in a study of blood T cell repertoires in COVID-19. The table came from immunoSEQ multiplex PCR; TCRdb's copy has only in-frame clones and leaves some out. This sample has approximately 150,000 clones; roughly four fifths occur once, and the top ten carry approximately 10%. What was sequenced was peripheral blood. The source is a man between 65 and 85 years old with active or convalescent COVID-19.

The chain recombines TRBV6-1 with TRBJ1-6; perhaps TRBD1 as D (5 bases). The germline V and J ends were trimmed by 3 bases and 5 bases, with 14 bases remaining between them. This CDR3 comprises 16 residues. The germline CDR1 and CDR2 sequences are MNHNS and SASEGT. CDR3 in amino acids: CASSDGRDFHNSPLHF. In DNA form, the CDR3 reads TGTGCCAGCAGTGATGGGAGGGACTTTCATAATTCACCCCTCCACTTT.

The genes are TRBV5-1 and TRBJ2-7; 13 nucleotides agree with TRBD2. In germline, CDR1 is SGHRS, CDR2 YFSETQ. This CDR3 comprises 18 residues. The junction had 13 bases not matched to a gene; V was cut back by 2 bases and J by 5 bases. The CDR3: CASSFRNGRTSGSHEQYF. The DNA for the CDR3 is TGCGCCAGCAGCTTTAGGAATGGAAGGACTAGCGGGAGCCACGAGCAGTACTTC.

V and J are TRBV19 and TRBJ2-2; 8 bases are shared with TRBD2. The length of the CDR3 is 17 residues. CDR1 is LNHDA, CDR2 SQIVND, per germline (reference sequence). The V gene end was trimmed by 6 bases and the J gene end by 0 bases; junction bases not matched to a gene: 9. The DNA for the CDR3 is TGTGCCAGTAGGTCGGTAGCGGGGACCTCGAACACCGGGGAGCTGTTTTTT. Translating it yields CASRSVAGTSNTGELFF.

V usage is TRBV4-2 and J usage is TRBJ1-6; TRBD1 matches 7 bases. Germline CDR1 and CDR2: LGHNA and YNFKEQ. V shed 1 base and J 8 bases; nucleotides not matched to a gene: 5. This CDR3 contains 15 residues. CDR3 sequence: CASSQGGQYYSPLHF. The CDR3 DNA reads TGTGCCAGCAGCCAAGGGGGACAGTACTATTCACCCCTCCACTTT.

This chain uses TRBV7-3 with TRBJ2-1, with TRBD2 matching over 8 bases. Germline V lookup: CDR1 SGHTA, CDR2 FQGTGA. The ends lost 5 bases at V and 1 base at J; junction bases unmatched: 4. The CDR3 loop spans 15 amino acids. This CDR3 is CASSKSGSSYNEQFF. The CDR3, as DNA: TGTGCCAGCAGCAAAAGCGGGAGTTCCTACAATGAGCAGTTCTTC.

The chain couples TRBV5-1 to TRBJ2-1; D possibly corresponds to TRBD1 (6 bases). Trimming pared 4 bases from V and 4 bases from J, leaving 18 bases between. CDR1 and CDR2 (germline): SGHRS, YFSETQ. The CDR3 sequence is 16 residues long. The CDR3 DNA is TGCGCCAGCAGCCGCGAGCCCGGCGGACAGTACAATGAGCAGTTCTTC. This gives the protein CASSREPGGQYNEQFF. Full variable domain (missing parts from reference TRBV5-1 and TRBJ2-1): KAGVTQTPRYLIKTRGQQVTLSCSPISGHRSVSWYQQTPGQGLQFLFEYFSETQRNKGNFPGRFSGRQFSNSRSEMNVSTLELGDSALYLCASSREPGGQYNEQFFGPGTRLTVL.

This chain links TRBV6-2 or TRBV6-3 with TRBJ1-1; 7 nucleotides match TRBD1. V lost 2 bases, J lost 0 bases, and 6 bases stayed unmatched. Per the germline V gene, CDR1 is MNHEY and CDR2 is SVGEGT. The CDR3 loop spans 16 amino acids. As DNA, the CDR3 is TGTGCCAGCAGTTACCGCGGGACAGCCATGAACACTGAAGCTTTCTTT. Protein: CASSYRGTAMNTEAFF.

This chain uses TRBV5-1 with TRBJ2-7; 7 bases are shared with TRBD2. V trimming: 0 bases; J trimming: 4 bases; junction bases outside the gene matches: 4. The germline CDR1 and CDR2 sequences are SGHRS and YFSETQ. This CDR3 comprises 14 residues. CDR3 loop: CASSLGSGKYEQYF. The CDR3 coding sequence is TGCGCCAGCAGCTTGGGAAGCGGGAAGTACGAGCAGTACTTC.

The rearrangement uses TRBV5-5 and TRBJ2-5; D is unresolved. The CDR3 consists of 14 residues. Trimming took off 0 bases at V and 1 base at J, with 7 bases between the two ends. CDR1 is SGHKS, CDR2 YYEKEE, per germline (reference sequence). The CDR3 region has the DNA TGTGCCAGCAGCTTGGGCCAGGCCCAAGAGACCCAGTACTTC. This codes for CASSLGQAQETQYF.

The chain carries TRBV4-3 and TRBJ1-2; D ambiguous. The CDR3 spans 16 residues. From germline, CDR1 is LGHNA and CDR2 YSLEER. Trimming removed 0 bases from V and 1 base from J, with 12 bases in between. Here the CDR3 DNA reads TGCGCCAGCAGCCAAGATCTGGCCTCCGTTAACTATGGCTACACCTTC. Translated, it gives CASSQDLASVNYGYTF.

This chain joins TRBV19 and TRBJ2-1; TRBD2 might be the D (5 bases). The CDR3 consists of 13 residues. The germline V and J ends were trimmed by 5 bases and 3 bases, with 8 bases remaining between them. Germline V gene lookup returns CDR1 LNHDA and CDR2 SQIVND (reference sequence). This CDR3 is CASSVGIYNEQFF. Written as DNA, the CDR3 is TGTGCCAGTAGTGTCGGGATCTACAATGAGCAGTTCTTC.

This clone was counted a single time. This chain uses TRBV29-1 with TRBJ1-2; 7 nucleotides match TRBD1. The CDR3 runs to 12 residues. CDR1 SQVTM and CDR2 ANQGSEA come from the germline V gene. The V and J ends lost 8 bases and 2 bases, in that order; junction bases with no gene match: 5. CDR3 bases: TGCAGCTCCAGGACAGGCAACTATGGCTACACCTTC. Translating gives CSSRTGNYGYTF.

This CDR3 reads CASSLVGLSYEQYF. CDR3 DNA: TGTGCCAGCAGCTTGGTGGGCCTCTCCTACGAGCAGTACTTC. The V call is TRBV5-8, the J call TRBJ2-7; D not resolved. Germline CDR1 reads SGHTS; CDR2 reads YDEGEE. Trimming cost V 0 bases and J 0 bases, with 7 bases left between them. This CDR3 spans 14 amino acids.

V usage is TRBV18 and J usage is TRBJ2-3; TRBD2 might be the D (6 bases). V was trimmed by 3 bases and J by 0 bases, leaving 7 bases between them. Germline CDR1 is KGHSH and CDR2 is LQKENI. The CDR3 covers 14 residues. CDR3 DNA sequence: TGTGCCAGCTCACCGGGACTTAGCACAGATACGCAGTATTTT. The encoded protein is CASSPGLSTDTQYF. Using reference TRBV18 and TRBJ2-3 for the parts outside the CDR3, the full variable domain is NAGVMQNPRHLVRRRGQEARLRCSPMKGHSHVYWYRQLPEEGLKFMVYLQKENIIDESGMPKERFSAEFPKEGPSILRIQQVVRGDSAAYFCASSPGLSTDTQYFGPGTRLTVL.

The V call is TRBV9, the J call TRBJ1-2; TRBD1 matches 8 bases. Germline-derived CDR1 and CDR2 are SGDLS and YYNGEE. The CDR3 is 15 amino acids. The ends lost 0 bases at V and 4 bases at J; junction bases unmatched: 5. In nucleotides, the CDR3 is TGTGCCAGCAGCGTAGCGGGACAGGCCTCCTATGGCTACACCTTC. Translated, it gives CASSVAGQASYGYTF.

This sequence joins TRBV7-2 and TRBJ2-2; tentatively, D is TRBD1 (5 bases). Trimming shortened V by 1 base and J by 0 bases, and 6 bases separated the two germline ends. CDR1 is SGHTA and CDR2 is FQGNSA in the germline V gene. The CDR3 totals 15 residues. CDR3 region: CASSLVRANTGELFF. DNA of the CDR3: TGTGCCAGCAGCTTAGTCAGGGCGAACACCGGGGAGCTGTTTTTT.

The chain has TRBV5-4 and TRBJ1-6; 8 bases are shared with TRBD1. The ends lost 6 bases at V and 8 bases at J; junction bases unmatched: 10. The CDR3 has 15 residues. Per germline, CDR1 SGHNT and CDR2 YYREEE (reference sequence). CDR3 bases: TGTGCCAGCACCAAGGACAGGGCGGGGTATTCACCCCTCCACTTT. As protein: CASTKDRAGYSPLHF.

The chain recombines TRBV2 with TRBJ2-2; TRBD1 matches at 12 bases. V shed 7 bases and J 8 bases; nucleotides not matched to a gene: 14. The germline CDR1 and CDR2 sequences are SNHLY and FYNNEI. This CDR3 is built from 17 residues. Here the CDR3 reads CASTLLGQGAGGGELFF. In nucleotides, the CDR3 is TGTGCCAGCACCTTGCTGGGACAGGGGGCTGGGGGAGGGGAGCTGTTTTTT.

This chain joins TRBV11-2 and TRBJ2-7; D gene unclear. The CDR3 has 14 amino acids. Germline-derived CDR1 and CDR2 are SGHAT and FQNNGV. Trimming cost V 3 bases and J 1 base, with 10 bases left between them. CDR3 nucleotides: TGTGCCAGCAGCTTCGGGTGGCAGTCCTACGAGCAGTACTTC. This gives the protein CASSFGWQSYEQYF.

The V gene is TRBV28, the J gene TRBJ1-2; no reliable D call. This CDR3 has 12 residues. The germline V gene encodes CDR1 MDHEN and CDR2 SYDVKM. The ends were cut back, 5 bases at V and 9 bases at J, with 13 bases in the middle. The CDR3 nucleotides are TGTGCCAGCAGTCTCTCTCAGGCTAGCTACACCTTC. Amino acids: CASSLSQASYTF.

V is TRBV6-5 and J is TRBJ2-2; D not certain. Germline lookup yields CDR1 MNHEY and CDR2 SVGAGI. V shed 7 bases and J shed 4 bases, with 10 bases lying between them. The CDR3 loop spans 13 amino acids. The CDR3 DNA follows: TGTGCCAGCACCCTGACGGGCACCGGGGAGCTGTTTTTT. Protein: CASTLTGTGELFF.

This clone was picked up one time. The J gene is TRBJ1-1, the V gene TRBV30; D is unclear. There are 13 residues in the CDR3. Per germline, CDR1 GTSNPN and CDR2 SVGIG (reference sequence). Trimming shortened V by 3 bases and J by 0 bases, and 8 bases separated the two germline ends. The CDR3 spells CAWRDGVNTEAFF. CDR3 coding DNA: TGTGCCTGGAGGGACGGGGTGAACACTGAAGCTTTCTTT.